This TCR beta chain was captured by sequencing in a study of Ad26.COV2.S vaccination and SARS-CoV-2 variants. Study in general: As a participant in COV1001, the donor was in the Ad26.COV2.S trial arm. Study results and caveats: Breadth of non-spike TCRs did not differ between vaccinees and placebo recipients. Responses of T cells in total may have been underestimated by the TCR breadth and depth analyses.

Some clones are missing from TCRdb's copy, which holds only in-frame ones; the method was immunoSEQ multiplex PCR. Of about 400,000 clones listed, about four fifths were seen once; the top ten hold around 7%. Regarding treatment: 15 to 20 received Ad26.COV2.S at low or high dose, single or two shots; 5 received placebo; per-sample allocation not given. The investigators took samples on day 63 after the first vaccine or placebo injection. It was an adult aged 18-55 years in Boston who was the donor. The J segment lost 5 bases and the V segment lost 5 bases, leaving 9 bases of the junction unmatched. Per germline, CDR1 SGHTA and CDR2 FQGTGA. The CDR3 sequence is 15 residues long. Remarks on this clone: What it recognizes is unknown.

The clonotype comes from a person aged 18-65 years who received the Ad26.COV2.S COVID-19 vaccine or a placebo. Sequences were derived from peripheral blood, sampled in a trial of Ad26.COV2.S vaccine versus placebo. The chain combines TRBV7-3 with TRBJ2-3; 8 bases fit TRBD2. The CDR3 reads CASSPGGASRDTQYF. In DNA form, the CDR3 reads TGTGCCAGCAGCCCCGGGGGGGCGAGTAGAGATACGCAGTATTTT.